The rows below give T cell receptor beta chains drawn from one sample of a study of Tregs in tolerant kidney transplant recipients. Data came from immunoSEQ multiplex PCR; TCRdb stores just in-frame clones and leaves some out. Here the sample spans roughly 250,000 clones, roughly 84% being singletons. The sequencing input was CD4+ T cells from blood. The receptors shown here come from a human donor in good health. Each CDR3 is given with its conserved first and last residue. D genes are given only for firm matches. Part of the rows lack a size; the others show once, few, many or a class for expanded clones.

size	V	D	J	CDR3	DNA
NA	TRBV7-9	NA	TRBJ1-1	CASSRDTEAFF	TGTGCCAGCAGCCGGGACACTGAAGCTTTCTTT
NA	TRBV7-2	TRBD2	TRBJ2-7	CASSLASGGVEQYF	TGTGCCAGCAGCTTGGCTAGCGGGGGAGTCGAGCAGTACTTC
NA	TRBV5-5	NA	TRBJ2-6	CASSPRQGSGANVLTF	TGTGCCAGCAGCCCTCGGCAGGGGTCTGGGGCCAACGTCCTGACTTTC
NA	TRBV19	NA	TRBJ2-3	CASSILAASTDTQYF	TGTGCCAGTAGTATATTAGCGGCTAGCACAGATACGCAGTATTTT
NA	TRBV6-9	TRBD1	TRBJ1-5	CASSYDRGSNQPQHF	TGTGCCAGCAGCTACGACAGGGGCAGCAATCAGCCCCAGCATTTT
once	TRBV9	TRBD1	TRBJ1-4	CASSPWTGPNEKLFF	TGTGCCAGCAGCCCTTGGACAGGGCCTAATGAAAAACTGTTTTTT
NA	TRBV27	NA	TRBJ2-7	CASGPPGHLYEQYF	TGTGCCAGCGGCCCCCCCGGACATCTCTACGAGCAGTACTTC
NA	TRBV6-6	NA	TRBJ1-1	CASSSGTVNTEAFF	TGTGCCAGCAGCTCTGGGACGGTGAACACTGAAGCTTTCTTT
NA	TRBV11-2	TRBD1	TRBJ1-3	CASSLDPRGLSGNTIYF	TGTGCCAGCAGCTTAGATCCCAGGGGGTTATCTGGAAACACCATATATTTT
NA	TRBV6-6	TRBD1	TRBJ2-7	CASSSTGTFYEQYF	TGTGCCAGCAGTTCGACAGGGACCTTCTACGAGCAGTACTTC
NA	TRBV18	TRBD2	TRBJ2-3	CASSKLAGGNTDTQYF	TGTGCCAGCTCAAAGCTTGCGGGAGGGAACACAGATACGCAGTATTTT
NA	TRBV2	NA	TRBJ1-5	CASSDSGRQPQHF	TGTGCCAGCAGTGACAGTGGGAGACAGCCCCAGCATTTT
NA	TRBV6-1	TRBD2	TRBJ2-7	CASRGTSGPYEQYF	TGTGCCAGCAGGGGGACTAGCGGTCCCTACGAGCAGTACTTC
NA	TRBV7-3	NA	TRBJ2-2	CASSSGGELFF	TGTGCCAGCAGCTCCGGCGGGGAGCTGTTTTTT
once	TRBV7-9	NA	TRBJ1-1	CASSSFGATEAFF	TGTGCCAGCAGCTCTTTCGGGGCGACTGAAGCTTTCTTT
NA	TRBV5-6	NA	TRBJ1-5	CASSSLTAPYPQHF	TGTGCCAGCAGCTCTCTCACAGCCCCTTATCCCCAGCATTTT
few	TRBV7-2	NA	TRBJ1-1	CASSSTGNTEAFF	TGTGCCAGCAGCTCGACAGGGAACACTGAAGCTTTCTTT
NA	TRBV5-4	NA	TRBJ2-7	CASSFDRTYEQYF	TGTGCCAGCAGCTTTGACAGGACTTACGAGCAGTACTTC
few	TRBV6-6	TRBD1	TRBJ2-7	CASSYSGQGFYEQYF	TGTGCCAGCAGTTACTCCGGACAGGGGTTCTACGAGCAGTACTTC
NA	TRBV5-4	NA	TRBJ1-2	CASSPNYGYTF	TGTGCCAGCAGCCCAAACTATGGCTACACCTTC
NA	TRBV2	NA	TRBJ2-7	CASTGDGNSYEQYF	TGTGCCAGCACCGGGGACGGAAACTCCTACGAGCAGTACTTC
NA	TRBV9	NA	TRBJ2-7	CASSPIGGISDEQYF	TGTGCCAGCAGCCCAATAGGAGGTATTAGCGACGAGCAGTACTTC
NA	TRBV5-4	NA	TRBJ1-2	CASSLATFGLYTF	TGTGCCAGCAGCTTGGCAACCTTCGGACTTTACACCTTC
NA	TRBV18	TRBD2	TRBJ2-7	CASSRSGTSGRTSYEQYF	TGTGCCAGCTCACGATCCGGGACTAGCGGGAGGACTTCCTACGAGCAGTACTTC
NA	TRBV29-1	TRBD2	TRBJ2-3	CSGGTSGRNTQYF	TGCAGCGGGGGGACTAGCGGGAGAAATACGCAGTATTTT
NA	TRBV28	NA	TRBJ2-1	CASSLLIAEQFF	TGTGCCAGCAGTTTACTGATTGCTGAGCAGTTCTTC
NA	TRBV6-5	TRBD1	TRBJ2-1	CVSERDRGYNEQFF	TGCGTCAGTGAGCGGGACAGGGGGTACAATGAGCAGTTCTTC
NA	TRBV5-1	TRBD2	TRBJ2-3	CASSLGTSGSTDTQYF	TGCGCCAGCAGCTTGGGGACTAGCGGCAGCACAGATACGCAGTATTTT
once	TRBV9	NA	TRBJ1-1	CASSPPQPNTEAFF	TGTGCCAGCAGCCCCCCTCAACCGAACACTGAAGCTTTCTTT
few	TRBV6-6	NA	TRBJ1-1	CASERGKSEAFF	TGTGCCAGCGAAAGGGGAAAAAGTGAAGCTTTCTTT
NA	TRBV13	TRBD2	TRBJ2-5	CASSLAASGRDKETQYF	TGTGCCAGCAGCTTAGCGGCTAGCGGGAGGGATAAAGAGACCCAGTACTTC